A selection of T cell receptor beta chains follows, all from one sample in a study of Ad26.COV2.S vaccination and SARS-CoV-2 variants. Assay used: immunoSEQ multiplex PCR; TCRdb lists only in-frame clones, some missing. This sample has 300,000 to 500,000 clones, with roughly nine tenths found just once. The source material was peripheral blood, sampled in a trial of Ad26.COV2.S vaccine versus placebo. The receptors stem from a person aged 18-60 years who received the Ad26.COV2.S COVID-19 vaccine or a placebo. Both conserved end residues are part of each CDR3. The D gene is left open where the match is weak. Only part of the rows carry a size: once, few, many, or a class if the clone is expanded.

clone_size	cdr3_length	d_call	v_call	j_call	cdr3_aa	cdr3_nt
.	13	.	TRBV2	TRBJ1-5	CASSGQVNQPQHF	TGTGCCAGCAGTGGACAGGTCAATCAGCCCCAGCATTTT
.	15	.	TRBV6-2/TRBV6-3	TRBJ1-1	CASSSPRLGNTEAFF	TGTGCCAGCAGTTCCCCGAGATTGGGGAACACTGAAGCTTTCTTT
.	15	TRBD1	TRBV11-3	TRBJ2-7	CASSLGAGGAYEQYF	TGTGCCAGCAGCTTAGGGGCAGGGGGAGCCTACGAGCAGTACTTC
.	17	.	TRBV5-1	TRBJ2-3	CASSPSGPWETTDTQYF	TGCGCCAGCAGCCCATCAGGGCCATGGGAGACTACAGATACGCAGTATTTT
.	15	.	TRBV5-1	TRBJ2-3	CASSLRADSTDTQYF	TGCGCCAGCAGTTTAAGGGCCGACAGCACAGATACGCAGTATTTT
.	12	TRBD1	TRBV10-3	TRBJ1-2	CAIMGQVYGYTF	TGTGCCATCATGGGACAGGTGTATGGCTACACCTTC
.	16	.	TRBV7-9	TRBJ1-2	CASSLAEGGVDYGYTF	TGTGCCAGCAGCTTAGCGGAGGGGGGAGTCGACTATGGCTACACCTTC
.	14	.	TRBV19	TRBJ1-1	CASSIRGTGAEAFF	TGTGCCAGTAGTATCAGGGGAACTGGCGCTGAAGCTTTCTTT
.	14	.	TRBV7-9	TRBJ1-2	CASSLDGANYGYTF	TGTGCCAGCAGTCTTGACGGAGCTAACTATGGCTACACCTTC
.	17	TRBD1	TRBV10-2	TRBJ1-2	CASSEAQGAVSNYGYTF	TGCGCCAGCAGTGAGGCCCAGGGGGCTGTTTCTAACTATGGCTACACCTTC
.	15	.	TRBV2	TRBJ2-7	CASSPWTAALYEQYF	TGTGCCAGCAGTCCCTGGACAGCTGCCCTCTACGAGCAGTACTTC
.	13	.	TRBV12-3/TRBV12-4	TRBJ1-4	CASSFGLWEKLFF	TGTGCCAGCAGTTTCGGGCTCTGGGAAAAACTGTTTTTT
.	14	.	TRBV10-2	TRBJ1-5	CASSDWEGAQPQHF	TGCGCCAGCAGTGATTGGGAAGGTGCGCAGCCCCAGCATTTT
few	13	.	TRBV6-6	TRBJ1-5	CASKRVREAPQHF	TGTGCCAGCAAACGGGTCAGGGAGGCGCCCCAGCATTTT
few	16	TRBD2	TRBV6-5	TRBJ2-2	CASSYSGGANTGELFF	TGTGCCAGCAGTTACTCCGGGGGGGCCAACACCGGGGAGCTGTTTTTT
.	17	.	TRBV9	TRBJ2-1	CASSVARGGGGYNEQFF	TGTGCCAGCAGCGTAGCTCGAGGGGGCGGAGGGTACAATGAGCAGTTCTTC
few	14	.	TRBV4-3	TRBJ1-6	CASSPSRDHPPLHF	TGCGCCAGCAGTCCGAGCCGGGACCATCCACCCCTCCACTTT
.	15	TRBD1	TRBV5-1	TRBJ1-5	CASSYGTGGNQPQHF	TGCGCCAGCAGCTACGGGACAGGGGGGAATCAGCCCCAGCATTTT
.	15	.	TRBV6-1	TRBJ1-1	CASSEGAGSNTEAFF	TGTGCCAGCAGTGAAGGTGCAGGCTCAAACACTGAAGCTTTCTTT
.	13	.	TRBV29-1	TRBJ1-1	CSVEDQGRGRAFF	TGCAGCGTTGAAGATCAGGGGAGAGGGAGAGCTTTCTTT
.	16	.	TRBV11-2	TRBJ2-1	CASSRLVFGTYNEQFF	TGTGCCAGCAGCCGCCTTGTGTTTGGGACCTACAATGAGCAGTTCTTC
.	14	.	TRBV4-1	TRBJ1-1	CASRPTGKNTEAFF	TGCGCCAGCAGACCCACAGGGAAGAACACTGAAGCTTTCTTT
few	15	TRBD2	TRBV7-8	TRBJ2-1	CASNLGRGVYNEQFF	TGTGCCAGCAATTTAGGGCGGGGGGTTTACAATGAGCAGTTCTTC
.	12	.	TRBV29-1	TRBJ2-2	CSVEGRGGELFF	TGCAGCGTTGAAGGGAGGGGCGGGGAGCTGTTTTTT
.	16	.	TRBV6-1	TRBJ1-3	CASSDPFRGGGNTIYF	TGTGCCAGCAGTGACCCCTTTAGAGGGGGAGGAAACACCATATATTTT
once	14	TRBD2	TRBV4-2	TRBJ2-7	CASSPGLDSYEQYF	TGTGCCAGCAGCCCAGGACTAGACTCCTACGAGCAGTACTTC